This paragraph covers one T cell receptor (beta chain) sequence. In the authors' workflow: Quantification of nucleated cells was approximated via reference gene primer amplification. Here immunoSEQ multiplex PCR was the method, and the copy in TCRdb shows in-frame clones only, minus some. D and trimming were read from the DNA, whereas the V and J calls and clone size are those reported in that table. This sample has about 370,000 clones, with approximately 93% found just once. The data belong to a study of blood T cell repertoires in COVID-19. For the study at large: COVID-19 samples, acute and convalescent, were from the United States, Italy and Spain. T cells, B-cell-depleted T cells, or PBMCs provided the cDNA or gDNA that served as material.

Participants were placed into cohorts based on the clinical history they reported. This TCR derives from a woman aged 40-49 years who had been exposed to COVID-19. Sequencing was performed on PBMCs or T cells enriched from blood (not recorded which).

In nucleotides, the CDR3 is TGCGCCAGCCGAGGATTCGGTGACTCCTACGAGCAGTACTTC. It specifies CASRGFGDSYEQYF. J is TRBJ2-7 and V is TRBV5-1; D is unclear. The CDR3 is made up of 14 amino acids. Germline values: CDR1 SGHRS, CDR2 YFSETQ. Trimming left V 7 bases short and J 0 bases short, with 14 bases between.